These 28 T cell receptor beta chains share one sample of origin, sequenced in a study of T cell repertoires in cytomegalovirus infection. Via MiXCR, TCRdb re-called the reads, giving one row per CDR3 protein. The sample includes about 740,000 distinct CDR3 sequences, under 40% of them seen just once. Sample: PBMCs. The receptor source for this set is a human donor in good health (CMV status not recorded). Some clones in this sample may be carry-over from other donors' samples.

This rearrangement joins TRBV19 to TRBJ2-4; TRBD2 matches 9 bases. CDR1 and CDR2 (germline): LNHDA, SQIVND (reference sequence). Unmatched junction bases numbered 4, after V lost 5 bases and J lost 5 bases. The CDR3 has 14 residues. CDR3 residues: CASSGSGGENIQYF. As DNA, the CDR3 is TGTGCCAGTAGTGGTAGCGGGGGCGAAAACATTCAGTACTTC.

J is TRBJ1-2 and V is TRBV20-1; TRBD1 aligns across 7 bases. CDR1 is DFQATT, CDR2 SNEGSKA, per germline (reference sequence). This CDR3 region has 12 residues. V dropped 6 bases and J dropped 2; count of bases not matched to a gene: 3. CDR3 coding DNA: TGCAGTGCCCAGGGGGAAAACTATGGCTACACCTTC. This encodes CSAQGENYGYTF.

This chain joins TRBV28 and TRBJ2-7, with D perhaps given as TRBD1 or TRBD2 (6 bases each). Per germline, CDR1 MDHEN and CDR2 SYDVKM. This CDR3 region has 15 residues. Trimming left V 5 bases short and J 0 bases short, with 14 bases between. CDR3 loop: CASSIGGQSSYEQYF. The CDR3 DNA reads TGTGCCAGCAGTATAGGGGGGCAGAGCTCCTACGAGCAGTACTTC.

This clonotype has only a few counts. V is TRBV7-9 and J is TRBJ2-6; either TRBD1 or TRBD2 may fit D (5 bases each). The V end lost 3 bases, the J end lost 2 bases, and 11 bases lay between the germline ends. The CDR3 spans 16 residues. Germline CDR1 SEHNR, CDR2 FQNEAQ (reference sequence). In nucleotides, the CDR3 is TGTGCCAGCAGCTTTTCTACGGGGCCTGGGGCCAACGTCCTGACTTTC. Protein product: CASSFSTGPGANVLTF.

CDR3: CSAGQGVLPQHF. In DNA form, the CDR3 reads TGCAGTGCGGGGCAGGGGGTTTTGCCCCAGCATTTT. The chain links TRBV20-1 to TRBJ1-5; TRBD1 matches 7 bases. Germline V lookup: CDR1 DFQATT, CDR2 SNEGSKA (reference sequence). The CDR3 runs to 12 residues. V gave up 6 bases and J gave up 9 bases; unmatched junction bases: 8.

The rearrangement uses TRBV11-3 and TRBJ2-1; TRBD1 aligns across 7 bases. The germline V gene has CDR1 SGHNT and CDR2 YENEEA. This CDR3 spans 13 amino acids. Trimming at V came to 5 bases and at J to 10 bases, leaving 8 bases not matched to a gene. CDR3 sequence reads: CASSLGTVKEQFF. Here the CDR3 DNA reads TGTGCCAGCAGCCTGGGGACAGTCAAGGAGCAGTTCTTC.

The gene calls are TRBV30 and TRBJ2-2; tentatively, D is TRBD1 (6 bases). Germline values: CDR1 GTSNPN, CDR2 SVGIG (reference sequence). V lost 3 bases and J lost 5, with 10 bases in between. The CDR3 has 13 residues. CDR3 nucleotides: TGTGCCTGGAGAGGGCAGGGGACCGGGGAGCTGTTTTTT. Amino acids: CAWRGQGTGELFF.

Only a few counts were recorded for this clonotype. The chain joins TRBV7-2 to TRBJ2-1, with D possibly TRBD2 on 5 matching bases. The CDR3 has 16 amino acids. The V gene's germline CDR1 is SGHTA and CDR2 FQGNSA. Trimming shortened V by 5 bases and J by 0 bases, and 14 bases separated the two germline ends. The CDR3 sequence: CASSLRTGTSYNEQFF. The CDR3 DNA follows: TGTGCCAGCAGCCTTAGGACTGGAACCTCCTACAATGAGCAGTTCTTC. Filled out from reference TRBV7-2 and TRBJ2-1, the complete variable domain reads GAGVSQSPSNKVTEKGKDVELRCDPISGHTALYWYRQSLGQGLEFLIYFQGNSAPDKSGLPSDRFSAERTGGSVSTLTIQRTQQEDSAVYLCASSLRTGTSYNEQFFGPGTRLTVL.

This clonotype has a handful of counts. J is TRBJ1-6 and V is TRBV10-3, with TRBD1 identical over 9 bases. The V gene end was trimmed by 10 bases and the J gene end by 9 bases; junction bases not matched to a gene: 10. The CDR3 runs to 14 residues. Germline V gene sequence: CDR1 ENHRY, CDR2 SYGVKD. The DNA of the CDR3 is TGTGCCACCCCCTCTGGACAGGGGATTTCACCCCTCCACTTT. Its translation is CATPSGQGISPLHF.

This clonotype has more than one count but fewer than ten. The chain uses TRBV7-6 and TRBJ2-2; unclear D gene. Germline loops: CDR1 SGHVS, CDR2 FNYEAQ. The CDR3 loop spans 15 amino acids. Trimming took off 2 bases at V and 2 bases at J, with 9 bases between the two ends. The CDR3 spells CASSLLLSNTGELFF. As DNA, the CDR3 is TGTGCCAGCAGCTTATTGCTTAGCAACACCGGGGAGCTGTTTTTT.

This clonotype has a handful of counts. The rearrangement links TRBV20-1 to TRBJ1-5; TRBD1 aligns across 7 bases. The CDR3 totals 14 residues. J was trimmed by 8 bases and V by 2 bases; bases with no gene match: 9. Looked up from germline, CDR1 is DFQATT and CDR2 is SNEGSKA (reference sequence). The CDR3 nucleotides read TGCAGTGCTAGACGGGACAGCCAGCCAGAGCCCCAGCATTTT. Translating gives CSARRDSQPEPQHF.

V gene TRBV30 combines with J gene TRBJ1-1, with D perhaps TRBD1 (6 bases). In germline, CDR1 is GTSNPN, CDR2 SVGIG (reference sequence). The germline V and J ends were trimmed by 2 bases and 3 bases, with 16 bases remaining between them. CDR3 length: 15 residues. The CDR3 DNA follows: TGTGCCTGGAGTCCCCCAGGGGAGGGTGACACTGAAGCTTTCTTT. The encoded protein is CAWSPPGEGDTEAFF. The whole variable domain, filled in from reference TRBV30 and TRBJ1-1, reads SQTIHQWPATLVQPVGSPLSLECTVEGTSNPNLYWYRQAAGRGLQLLFYSVGIGQISSEVPQNLSASRPQDRQFILSSKKLLLSDSGFYLCAWSPPGEGDTEAFFGQGTRLTVV.

This chain connects TRBV20-1 to TRBJ2-7; no reliable D call. The V and J ends lost 6 bases and 3 bases respectively, with 21 bases between them. The CDR3 runs to 15 residues. Germline CDR1 is DFQATT and CDR2 is SNEGSKA (reference sequence). This chain's CDR3 is CSAPGPENPFYEQYF. The CDR3, as DNA: TGCAGTGCGCCGGGCCCCGAAAACCCTTTCTACGAGCAGTACTTC.

V and J are TRBV11-2 and TRBJ2-1, with TRBD2 matching 10 bases. This CDR3 is 18 amino acids long. Germline assignment: CDR1 SGHAT and CDR2 FQNNGV. The J segment lost 4 bases and the V segment lost 7 bases, leaving 16 bases of the junction unmatched. The CDR3 nucleotides read TGTGCCAGCACCACTACTAGCGGGACCGAGTGGGGTTACAATGAGCAGTTCTTC. Its protein is CASTTTSGTEWGYNEQFF.

The rearrangement links TRBV19 to TRBJ2-7; D is possibly TRBD1 or TRBD2 (5 bases each). From germline, CDR1 is LNHDA and CDR2 SQIVND (reference sequence). Trimming cost V 4 bases and J 0 bases, with 10 bases left between them. The CDR3 extends over 14 amino acids. The CDR3 reads CASSNWDGSYEQYF. The CDR3 nucleotides are TGTGCCAGTAGTAACTGGGACGGCTCCTACGAGCAGTACTTC.

This clonotype was observed a few times. V is TRBV4-1 and J is TRBJ2-1, with D perhaps assigned TRBD1 or TRBD2 (5 bases each). The CDR3 extends over 16 amino acids. V was trimmed by 0 bases and J by 0 bases, leaving 9 bases between them. CDR1 MGHRA and CDR2 YSYEKL come from the germline V gene. The CDR3 protein is CASSQDKGSSYNEQFF. For the CDR3, the DNA is TGCGCCAGCAGCCAAGACAAGGGGAGCTCCTACAATGAGCAGTTCTTC.

The chain has TRBV28 and TRBJ1-1, with D hard to call. The CDR3 runs 15 residues. CDR1 is MDHEN and CDR2 is SYDVKM in the germline V gene. Trimming stripped 2 bases from V and 2 bases from J, with 12 bases between. The CDR3 DNA is TGTGCCAGCAGTTTACCGGGAAAGGGAAACACTGAAGCTTTCTTT. The encoded protein is CASSLPGKGNTEAFF. Full variable domain (missing parts from reference TRBV28 and TRBJ1-1): DVKVTQSSRYLVKRTGEKVFLECVQDMDHENMFWYRQDPGLGLRLIYFSYDVKMKEKGDIPEGYSVSREKKERFSLILESASTNQTSMYLCASSLPGKGNTEAFFGQGTRLTVV.

This clonotype turned up a few times. The CDR3: CASSEAWSRAYEQYF. The CDR3 DNA reads TGTGCCAGCAGTGAAGCGTGGTCCAGGGCCTACGAGCAGTACTTC. The chain links TRBV2 to TRBJ2-7; D is perhaps TRBD1 (5 bases). Deletions cut 0 bases from V and 2 bases from J, with 11 bases between. From germline, CDR1 is SNHLY and CDR2 FYNNEI. This CDR3 contains 15 residues.

The chain recombines TRBV3-1 with TRBJ2-7, with D possibly being TRBD2 (5 bases). The CDR3 spans 15 residues. Trimming removed 0 bases from V and 5 bases from J, with 14 bases in between. CDR1 and CDR2 from the germline V gene are LGHDT and YNNKEL (reference sequence). This CDR3 reads CASSQDREGFDEQYF. CDR3 in DNA: TGTGCCAGCAGCCAAGATCGGGAAGGGTTTGACGAGCAGTACTTC.

The gene calls are TRBV4-1 and TRBJ1-4, with TRBD1 as a possible D gene (5 bases). V was clipped by 6 bases and J by 4 bases, with 12 bases between them. The CDR3 consists of 14 residues. CDR1 and CDR2 from the germline V gene are MGHRA and YSYEKL. This CDR3 reads CASRSTGGNEKLFF. DNA for the CDR3: TGCGCCAGCAGATCCACAGGTGGTAATGAAAAACTGTTTTTT.

A word on this clonotype: At one of its ends the junction is not consistent with the germline gene, which may arise from a read error. The rearrangement uses TRBV28 and TRBJ2-7; 7 bases are a match to TRBD1. This CDR3 has 14 amino acids. The germline gives CDR1 MDHEN, CDR2 SYDVKM. CDR3 sequence reads: CASSPIPRDSSRDF. The CDR3 nucleotides are TGTGCCAGCAGTCCCATACCCCGGGACAGTTCTCGGGACTTC.

J is TRBJ2-3 and V is TRBV10-3, with 9 bases lining up with TRBD2. The CDR3 runs 14 residues. With V trimmed by 8 bases and J by 2 bases, 5 bases remained unmatched. Germline-derived CDR1 and CDR2 are ENHRY and SYGVKD. The DNA for the CDR3 is TGTGCCATCGGGAGCGGGAGGTCCACAGATACGCAGTATTTT. Protein product: CAIGSGRSTDTQYF.

This clonotype has a handful of counts. The genes are TRBV10-3 and TRBJ2-5, with 8 bases aligning to TRBD2. Per the germline V gene, CDR1 is ENHRY and CDR2 is SYGVKD. The CDR3 has 15 residues. J lost 5 bases, V lost 6 bases, and 11 bases had no gene match. The CDR3 here is CAIRPSGGPAETQYF. The CDR3 DNA follows: TGTGCCATCAGACCTTCGGGGGGGCCGGCGGAGACCCAGTACTTC.

V and J are TRBV6-6 and TRBJ2-2; D is uncertain. The germline CDR1 and CDR2 sequences are MNHNY and SVGAGI (reference sequence). V shed 5 bases and J shed 4 bases, with 14 bases lying between them. The CDR3 length is 15 residues. CDR3 sequence: CASSEQSFPTGELFF. DNA for the CDR3: TGTGCCAGCAGTGAGCAATCCTTCCCCACCGGGGAGCTGTTTTTT.

There are a few counts of this clonotype. The chain carries TRBV7-3 and TRBJ2-5, with D perhaps matching TRBD1 (5 bases). V was pared by 1 base and J by 0 bases, with 12 bases between. Per the germline V gene, CDR1 is SGHTA and CDR2 is FQGTGA. The CDR3 spans 16 residues. The CDR3 sequence is CASSLRPRANQETQYF. The CDR3 nucleotides are TGTGCCAGCAGCTTAAGGCCCAGGGCCAACCAAGAGACCCAGTACTTC.

Ten or more counts support this clonotype. This rearrangement joins TRBV27 to TRBJ1-1; D gene unclear. Deletions cut 2 bases from V and 0 bases from J, with 4 bases between. The germline gives CDR1 MNHEY, CDR2 SMNVEV (reference sequence). The CDR3 sequence is 13 residues long. CDR3 sequence: CASSLQVNTEAFF. Written as DNA, the CDR3 is TGTGCCAGCAGTTTACAGGTGAACACTGAAGCTTTCTTT.

Only a few counts were recorded for this clonotype. The J gene is TRBJ2-2, the V gene TRBV6-6; tentatively, D is TRBD1 (5 bases). Trimming removed 4 bases from V and 4 bases from J, with 13 bases in between. This CDR3 spans 15 amino acids. Germline CDR1 is MNHNY and CDR2 is SVGAGI (reference sequence). This CDR3 is CASSFQGYGTGELFF. CDR3 bases: TGTGCCAGCAGTTTCCAGGGTTATGGCACCGGGGAGCTGTTTTTT.

This clonotype has a count of ten or more. The chain is built from TRBV28 and TRBJ1-2, with no clear D. With 1 base removed from V and 4 bases from J, the gap between germline ends came to 13 bases. Germline CDR1 and CDR2: MDHEN and SYDVKM. The CDR3 has 15 residues. The CDR3 protein is CASSLSWEKSYGYTF. Here the CDR3 DNA reads TGTGCCAGCAGTTTATCATGGGAAAAATCCTATGGCTACACCTTC.